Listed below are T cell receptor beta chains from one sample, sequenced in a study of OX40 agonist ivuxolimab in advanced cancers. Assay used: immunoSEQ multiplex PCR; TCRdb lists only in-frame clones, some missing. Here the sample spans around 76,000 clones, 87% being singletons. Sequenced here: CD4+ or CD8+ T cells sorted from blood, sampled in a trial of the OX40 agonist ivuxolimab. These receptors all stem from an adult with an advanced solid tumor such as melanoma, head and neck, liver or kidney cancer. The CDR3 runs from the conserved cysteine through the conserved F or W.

CDR3aa: CAWSVIFGGNTEAFF
v_gene: TRBV30

CDR3aa: CASSVRDRAETQYF
v_gene: TRBV6-1

CDR3aa: CASQKTGMTDTQYF
v_gene: TRBV5-1

CDR3aa: CASSVATGDTQYF
v_gene: TRBV9

CDR3aa: CASSLNTGPLTEAFF
v_gene: TRBV5-6

CDR3aa: CASSQSWTGGDQPQHF
v_gene: TRBV23-1

CDR3aa: CASSFGSGANVLTF
v_gene: TRBV7-9

CDR3aa: CASSSGQPNSPLHF
v_gene: TRBV5-6

CDR3aa: CASSPQWGAAGEAFF
v_gene: TRBV7-8

CDR3aa: CASIDPRRSYEQYF
v_gene: TRBV5-8

CDR3aa: CASSPGLAGGDTQYF
v_gene: TRBV18

CDR3aa: CASSQGWPGANYGYTF
v_gene: TRBV14

CDR3aa: CASSPETGDKGYTF
v_gene: TRBV18

CDR3aa: CASSTIGSDEQFF
v_gene: TRBV7-9

CDR3aa: CASSAVTGTNTEAFF
v_gene: TRBV6-6

CDR3aa: CASSIPTGKQHF
v_gene: TRBV19

CDR3aa: CASSVTEGVRYGYTF
v_gene: TRBV4-1

CDR3aa: CASSLSGGLAIDTQYF
v_gene: TRBV5-1

CDR3aa: CASSQGGSNQPQHF
v_gene: TRBV18

CDR3aa: CASSPLDSMNTEAFF
v_gene: TRBV18

CDR3aa: CASSPRRGDQPQHF
v_gene: TRBV19

CDR3aa: CSVEDRGGLGGYTF
v_gene: TRBV29-1